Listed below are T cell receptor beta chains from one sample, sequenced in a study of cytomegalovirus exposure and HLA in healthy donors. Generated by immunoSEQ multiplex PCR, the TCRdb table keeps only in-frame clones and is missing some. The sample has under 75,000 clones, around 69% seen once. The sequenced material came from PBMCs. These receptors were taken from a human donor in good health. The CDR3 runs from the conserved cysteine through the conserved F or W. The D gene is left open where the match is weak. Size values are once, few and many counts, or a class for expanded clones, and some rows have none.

cdr3_aa: CASGLFVRELSTDTQYF
cdr3_nt: TGTGCTAGTGGTTTGTTCGTGCGGGAGCTGAGCACAGATACGCAGTATTTT
clone_size: .
v_call: TRBV12-5
d_call: TRBD2
j_call: TRBJ2-3

cdr3_aa: CASSLLRAGTF
cdr3_nt: TGTGCCAGCAGCCTCTTGAGGGCTGGCACCTTC
clone_size: .
v_call: TRBV5-6
d_call: .
j_call: TRBJ1-2

cdr3_aa: CAWSGQMNTEAFF
cdr3_nt: TGTGCCTGGAGTGGACAGATGAACACTGAAGCTTTCTTT
clone_size: .
v_call: TRBV30
d_call: .
j_call: TRBJ1-1

cdr3_aa: CASSEGFRQPQHF
cdr3_nt: TGTGCCAGCAGTGAAGGGTTCCGGCAGCCCCAGCATTTT
clone_size: .
v_call: TRBV6-1
d_call: .
j_call: TRBJ1-5

cdr3_aa: CASSLWGRRGEQYF
cdr3_nt: TGTGCCAGCAGTTTATGGGGTAGAAGGGGTGAGCAGTACTTC
clone_size: .
v_call: TRBV27
d_call: .
j_call: TRBJ2-7

cdr3_aa: CASGDGGTEAFF
cdr3_nt: TGTGCCAGTGGAGACGGGGGCACTGAAGCTTTCTTT
clone_size: .
v_call: TRBV2
d_call: .
j_call: TRBJ1-1

cdr3_aa: CATQGNYGYTF
cdr3_nt: TGTGCCACCCAGGGAAACTATGGCTACACCTTC
clone_size: .
v_call: TRBV19
d_call: .
j_call: TRBJ1-2

cdr3_aa: CASTPGGTLGSEQYF
cdr3_nt: TGCGCCAGCACCCCCGGGGGAACCTTAGGAAGCGAGCAGTACTTC
clone_size: .
v_call: TRBV5-1
d_call: .
j_call: TRBJ2-7

cdr3_aa: CASTDLQGREAFF
cdr3_nt: TGTGCCAGCACCGATTTACAGGGGCGGGAAGCTTTCTTT
clone_size: few
v_call: TRBV6-6
d_call: TRBD1
j_call: TRBJ1-1

cdr3_aa: CASSRDSSTNYGYTF
cdr3_nt: TGTGCCAGCAGTCGGGACAGTTCTACTAACTATGGCTACACCTTC
clone_size: .
v_call: TRBV6-5
d_call: TRBD1
j_call: TRBJ1-2

cdr3_aa: CASSSPGVSSYNEQFF
cdr3_nt: TGTGCCAGCAGCTCCCCAGGGGTGAGCTCCTACAATGAGCAGTTCTTC
clone_size: .
v_call: TRBV7-9
d_call: .
j_call: TRBJ2-1

cdr3_aa: CAIGTGECEAFF
cdr3_nt: TGTGCCATCGGGACAGGGGAGTGTGAAGCTTTCTTT
clone_size: .
v_call: TRBV10-3
d_call: TRBD1
j_call: TRBJ1-1

cdr3_aa: CASNPSSYNEQFF
cdr3_nt: TGTGCCAGCAATCCTAGCTCCTACAATGAGCAGTTCTTC
clone_size: .
v_call: TRBV6-1
d_call: .
j_call: TRBJ2-1

cdr3_aa: CASSRVGQPQHF
cdr3_nt: TGTGCCAGCTCCAGGGTAGGTCAGCCCCAGCATTTT
clone_size: .
v_call: TRBV7-9
d_call: .
j_call: TRBJ1-5

cdr3_aa: CASSPVAGGSETQYF
cdr3_nt: TGTGCCAGCAGCCCCGTGGCGGGAGGGTCGGAGACCCAGTACTTC
clone_size: .
v_call: TRBV6-5
d_call: TRBD2
j_call: TRBJ2-5

cdr3_aa: CASSPIGGVKNEQFF
cdr3_nt: TGTGCCAGTAGTCCCATCGGGGGGGTTAAGAATGAGCAGTTCTTC
clone_size: once
v_call: TRBV19
d_call: TRBD2
j_call: TRBJ2-1

cdr3_aa: CAWSADNRARGPQHF
cdr3_nt: TGTGCCTGGAGTGCCGACAACAGGGCCCGGGGGCCCCAGCATTTT
clone_size: .
v_call: TRBV30
d_call: .
j_call: TRBJ1-5

cdr3_aa: CASIQGALSTEAFF
cdr3_nt: TGTGCCAGCATACAGGGGGCTTTGAGCACTGAAGCTTTCTTT
clone_size: .
v_call: TRBV7-9
d_call: TRBD1
j_call: TRBJ1-1

cdr3_aa: CASSSPGRQGMTEAFF
cdr3_nt: TGTGCCAGCAGTTCCCCGGGACGACAGGGGATGACTGAAGCTTTCTTT
clone_size: few
v_call: TRBV6-5
d_call: TRBD1
j_call: TRBJ1-1

cdr3_aa: CASSQDMSRQGNEQFF
cdr3_nt: TGTGCCAGCAGCCAAGACATGAGTAGGCAGGGGAATGAGCAGTTCTTC
clone_size: .
v_call: TRBV14
d_call: .
j_call: TRBJ2-1

cdr3_aa: CASIKGLAADTQYF
cdr3_nt: TGTGCCAGCATCAAGGGACTGGCGGCAGATACGCAGTATTTT
clone_size: .
v_call: TRBV6-6
d_call: .
j_call: TRBJ2-3

cdr3_aa: CASSPTGTGFNTEAFF
cdr3_nt: TGCGCCAGCAGCCCGACCGGGACAGGGTTTAACACTGAAGCTTTCTTT
clone_size: .
v_call: TRBV5-1
d_call: TRBD1
j_call: TRBJ1-1

cdr3_aa: CASSGQGLQGTEAFF
cdr3_nt: TGTGCCAGCAGTGGACAGGGACTGCAGGGCACTGAAGCTTTCTTT
clone_size: once
v_call: TRBV6-1
d_call: TRBD1
j_call: TRBJ1-1

cdr3_aa: CASSLGTGGNLAKNIQYF
cdr3_nt: TGTGCCAGCAGCTTAGGGACAGGGGGTAACCTAGCCAAAAACATTCAGTACTTC
clone_size: few
v_call: TRBV5-5
d_call: TRBD1
j_call: TRBJ2-4

cdr3_aa: CASSRDISYEQYF
cdr3_nt: TGTGCCAGCAGCAGGGACATCTCCTACGAGCAGTACTTC
clone_size: few
v_call: TRBV5-4
d_call: .
j_call: TRBJ2-7

cdr3_aa: CASGLGHTNTEAFF
cdr3_nt: TGTGCCAGCGGACTGGGACACACGAACACTGAAGCTTTCTTT
clone_size: few
v_call: TRBV5-6
d_call: .
j_call: TRBJ1-1

cdr3_aa: CAWNRGHYGYTF
cdr3_nt: TGTGCCTGGAACAGGGGACACTATGGCTACACCTTC
clone_size: .
v_call: TRBV30
d_call: TRBD1
j_call: TRBJ1-2

cdr3_aa: CASRRTSGPSYEQYF
cdr3_nt: TGTGCCAGCCGCCGAACTAGCGGGCCGTCCTACGAGCAGTACTTC
clone_size: .
v_call: TRBV28
d_call: TRBD2
j_call: TRBJ2-7

cdr3_aa: CASSLLRDSSNEKLFF
cdr3_nt: TGCGCCAGCAGCTTGCTCCGGGACAGCTCTAATGAAAAACTGTTTTTT
clone_size: .
v_call: TRBV5-1
d_call: TRBD1
j_call: TRBJ1-4

cdr3_aa: CASSPNRGWEEKLFF
cdr3_nt: TGTGCCAGCAGCCCTAACCGGGGGTGGGAGGAAAAACTGTTTTTT
clone_size: .
v_call: TRBV7-9
d_call: .
j_call: TRBJ1-4

cdr3_aa: CASSQEGGAGQPQHF
cdr3_nt: TGTGCCAGCAGCCAAGAGGGAGGAGCGGGCCAGCCCCAGCATTTT
clone_size: .
v_call: TRBV4-2
d_call: .
j_call: TRBJ1-5

cdr3_aa: CASSPAGGPYNEQFF
cdr3_nt: TGTGCCAGTAGCCCAGCGGGAGGCCCCTACAATGAGCAGTTCTTC
clone_size: .
v_call: TRBV19
d_call: TRBD2
j_call: TRBJ2-1

cdr3_aa: CASSPGAWQPQHF
cdr3_nt: TGTGCCAGCAGTCCCGGTGCCTGGCAGCCCCAGCATTTT
clone_size: .
v_call: TRBV28
d_call: .
j_call: TRBJ1-5

cdr3_aa: CASSYSLEGTEQFF
cdr3_nt: TGTGCCAGCAGCTACTCCTTGGAGGGTACTGAGCAGTTCTTC
clone_size: few
v_call: TRBV6-6
d_call: .
j_call: TRBJ2-1

cdr3_aa: CASSEQGTNTGELFF
cdr3_nt: TGTGCCAGCAGCGAACAGGGAACGAACACCGGGGAGCTGTTTTTT
clone_size: .
v_call: TRBV7-2
d_call: .
j_call: TRBJ2-2

cdr3_aa: CASSAATSGRDPYNEQFF
cdr3_nt: TGTGCCAGCAGTGCCGCTACTAGCGGGAGGGACCCCTACAATGAGCAGTTCTTC
clone_size: once
v_call: TRBV25-1
d_call: TRBD2
j_call: TRBJ2-1

cdr3_aa: CASRRTQTSYEQYF
cdr3_nt: TGTGCCAGCAGGAGGACACAAACCTCCTACGAGCAGTACTTC
clone_size: .
v_call: TRBV6-6
d_call: .
j_call: TRBJ2-7

cdr3_aa: CASSQGLAGGPDTQYF
cdr3_nt: TGTGCCAGCAGCCAGGGACTAGCGGGAGGGCCAGATACGCAGTATTTT
clone_size: .
v_call: TRBV7-3
d_call: TRBD2
j_call: TRBJ2-3

cdr3_aa: CASSQDRTSGSPYNEQFF
cdr3_nt: TGTGCCAGCAGCCAAGATAGAACTAGCGGGAGTCCCTACAATGAGCAGTTCTTC
clone_size: .
v_call: TRBV14
d_call: TRBD2
j_call: TRBJ2-1

cdr3_aa: CASSPTGGYTGELFF
cdr3_nt: TGCGCCAGCAGCCCCACAGGGGGGTACACCGGGGAGCTGTTTTTT
clone_size: .
v_call: TRBV5-1
d_call: TRBD1
j_call: TRBJ2-2

cdr3_aa: CASSSFVAGGVRGEQFF
cdr3_nt: TGTGCCAGCAGTTCATTCGTAGCGGGAGGGGTTAGGGGTGAGCAGTTCTTC
clone_size: .
v_call: TRBV27
d_call: TRBD2
j_call: TRBJ2-1

cdr3_aa: CASSLVPGQGGDEQYF
cdr3_nt: TGTGCCAGCAGCTTAGTTCCCGGCCAAGGGGGGGACGAGCAGTACTTC
clone_size: few
v_call: TRBV5-6
d_call: .
j_call: TRBJ2-7

cdr3_aa: CASRTTGGNEKLFF
cdr3_nt: TGCGCCAGCCGAACGACAGGGGGTAATGAAAAACTGTTTTTT
clone_size: .
v_call: TRBV5-1
d_call: TRBD1
j_call: TRBJ1-4

cdr3_aa: CAWSNRDEETQYF
cdr3_nt: TGTGCCTGGAGTAACAGGGATGAAGAGACCCAGTACTTC
clone_size: .
v_call: TRBV30
d_call: .
j_call: TRBJ2-5

cdr3_aa: CSVDELGQRNTIYF
cdr3_nt: TGCAGCGTTGATGAGCTAGGACAGCGAAACACCATATATTTT
clone_size: .
v_call: TRBV29-1
d_call: .
j_call: TRBJ1-3

cdr3_aa: CASSLHRVDQPQHF
cdr3_nt: TGTGCCAGCAGCCTCCATCGGGTTGATCAGCCCCAGCATTTT
clone_size: .
v_call: TRBV7-2
d_call: .
j_call: TRBJ1-5

cdr3_aa: CAISGGQGISGELFF
cdr3_nt: TGTGCCATCAGTGGGGGACAGGGGATTTCCGGGGAGCTGTTTTTT
clone_size: .
v_call: TRBV10-3
d_call: TRBD1
j_call: TRBJ2-2

cdr3_aa: CASSPGLAGGSLSTDTQYF
cdr3_nt: TGCGCCAGCAGCCCGGGACTAGCGGGAGGTAGCCTTAGCACAGATACGCAGTATTTT
clone_size: .
v_call: TRBV5-1
d_call: TRBD2
j_call: TRBJ2-3

cdr3_aa: CASSSLGQGDYNEQFF
cdr3_nt: TGCGCCAGCAGCTCGCTGGGACAGGGAGACTACAATGAGCAGTTCTTC
clone_size: few
v_call: TRBV5-1
d_call: TRBD1
j_call: TRBJ2-1

cdr3_aa: CASSEASVTEAFF
cdr3_nt: TGTGCCAGCAGTGAAGCATCTGTGACTGAAGCTTTCTTT
clone_size: many
v_call: TRBV6-1
d_call: .
j_call: TRBJ1-1

cdr3_aa: CASSLVGQTNQPQHF
cdr3_nt: TGTGCCAGCAGCTTAGTAGGACAGACTAATCAGCCCCAGCATTTT
clone_size: few
v_call: TRBV7-2
d_call: .
j_call: TRBJ1-5

cdr3_aa: CASAMEGTEAFF
cdr3_nt: TGTGCCAGCGCGATGGAGGGCACTGAAGCTTTCTTT
clone_size: .
v_call: TRBV28
d_call: .
j_call: TRBJ1-1

cdr3_aa: CATSSRGQDTGELFF
cdr3_nt: TGTGCCACCAGCAGTAGGGGGCAGGACACCGGGGAGCTGTTTTTT
clone_size: many
v_call: TRBV15
d_call: TRBD1
j_call: TRBJ2-2

cdr3_aa: CSVLEGVATGELFF
cdr3_nt: TGCAGCGTTTTAGAGGGGGTCGCCACCGGGGAGCTGTTTTTT
clone_size: .
v_call: TRBV29-1
d_call: .
j_call: TRBJ2-2

cdr3_aa: CSGSQGQTEAFF
cdr3_nt: TGCAGCGGCTCCCAGGGACAAACTGAAGCTTTCTTT
clone_size: few
v_call: TRBV29-1
d_call: .
j_call: TRBJ1-1

cdr3_aa: CASGRGADSPLHF
cdr3_nt: TGTGCCAGCGGGAGGGGGGCAGATTCACCCCTCCACTTT
clone_size: once
v_call: TRBV25-1
d_call: .
j_call: TRBJ1-6

cdr3_aa: CASSHPPQGADTEAFF
cdr3_nt: TGTGCCAGCAGTCACCCCCCTCAGGGGGCCGACACTGAAGCTTTCTTT
clone_size: .
v_call: TRBV27
d_call: TRBD1
j_call: TRBJ1-1

cdr3_aa: CASRIGQPNTEAFF
cdr3_nt: TGTGCCAGCAGAATAGGACAGCCGAACACTGAAGCTTTCTTT
clone_size: .
v_call: TRBV6-6
d_call: .
j_call: TRBJ1-1